These 11 T cell receptor beta chains were sequenced from one sample in a study of shared clonotypes between healthy human individuals. TCRdb's copy holds only in-frame clones and misses some; the assay was immunoSEQ multiplex PCR. The table shows over a million clones, with around three quarters occurring only once. Material: memory CD4+ T cells from PBMCs. Subset: CD45RA-negative fraction. Receptors originate from a man in his late teens or twenties in good health. Some clones in this sample may be carry-over from other donors' samples.

The rearrangement links TRBV5-6 to TRBJ2-5; D is perhaps TRBD2 (6 bases). V lost 7 bases, J lost 5 bases, and 21 bases lay in between. This CDR3 has 15 residues. Per the germline V gene, CDR1 is SGHDT and CDR2 is YYEEEE. The CDR3 DNA reads as TGTGCCAGCTGGCGTAGACTAGGGTTATGGGAGACCCAGTACTTC. Amino acids: CASWRRLGLWETQYF.

The table lists this clone with a count of one. V usage is TRBV5-1 and J usage is TRBJ2-7; TRBD2 matches at 13 bases. Per germline, CDR1 SGHRS and CDR2 YFSETQ. The CDR3 runs to 18 residues. With V trimmed by 4 bases and J by 6 bases, 16 bases remained unmatched. In nucleotides, the CDR3 is TGCGCCAGCAGCCCGATAAAACCTGGACTAGCGGGAGACGCCGAGCAGTACTTC. Translation: CASSPIKPGLAGDAEQYF.

About this clone: The sample contains more than one DNA sequence encoding this CDR3. The V and J genes are TRBV6-5 and TRBJ2-3; TRBD1 is a possible D gene (5 bases). There are 14 residues in the CDR3. Looked up from germline, CDR1 is MNHEY and CDR2 is SVGAGI. Between the trimmed V and J ends, which lost 2 bases and 0 bases, there was a span of 6 bases. Here the CDR3 reads CASSYRTSTDTQYF. In DNA, the CDR3 is TGTGCCAGCAGTTACAGGACAAGCACAGATACGCAGTATTTT.

This sequence joins TRBV5-1 and TRBJ2-3; 11 bases align to TRBD2. The CDR3 has 16 amino acids. Germline CDR1 SGHRS, CDR2 YFSETQ. V lost 3 bases and J lost 1; bases outside the gene matches: 4. CDR3 protein: CASSYLAGGRTDTQYF. CDR3 coding DNA: TGCGCCAGCAGCTACTTAGCGGGAGGGCGCACAGATACGCAGTATTTT.

The chain uses TRBV5-1 and TRBJ2-1; no firm D call. Deletions cut 2 bases from V and 5 bases from J, with 11 bases between. This CDR3 is 14 amino acids long. Germline V lookup: CDR1 SGHRS, CDR2 YFSETQ. CDR3 sequence reads: CASSFLYGHNEQFF. In DNA form, the CDR3 reads TGCGCCAGCAGCTTTCTTTATGGGCACAATGAGCAGTTCTTC.

The rearrangement joins TRBV2 to TRBJ2-7; TRBD2 matches at 7 bases. J lost 3 bases, V lost 7 bases, and 6 bases had no gene match. Germline V gene data show CDR1 as SNHLY and CDR2 as FYNNEI. The CDR3 length is 13 residues. Here the CDR3 DNA reads TGTGCCAGCAATAGGCAGCGGGACTACGAGCAGTACTTC. It translates to CASNRQRDYEQYF. Together with reference TRBV2 and TRBJ2-7, the CDR3 gives the full variable domain: EPEVTQTPSHQVTQMGQEVILRCVPISNHLYFYWYRQILGQKVEFLVSFYNNEISEKSEIFDDQFSVERPDGSNFTLKIRSTKLEDSAMYFCASNRQRDYEQYFGPGTRLTVT.

The chain employs TRBV18 and TRBJ2-7; TRBD2 matches 14 bases. Per the germline V gene, CDR1 is KGHSH and CDR2 is LQKENI. This CDR3 is 18 amino acids long. V lost 0 bases and J lost 0; bases outside the gene matches: 4. CDR3 sequence reads: CASSPPGLAGAPSYEQYF. CDR3 bases: TGTGCCAGCTCACCACCGGGACTAGCGGGAGCCCCCTCCTACGAGCAGTACTTC. Full variable domain (outside the CDR3, taken from reference TRBV18 and TRBJ2-7): NAGVMQNPRHLVRRRGQEARLRCSPMKGHSHVYWYRQLPEEGLKFMVYLQKENIIDESGMPKERFSAEFPKEGPSILRIQQVVRGDSAAYFCASSPPGLAGAPSYEQYFGPGTRLTVT.

This clone was detected only a few times. The chain recombines TRBV28 with TRBJ2-3; D perhaps matches TRBD2 (5 bases). CDR1 MDHEN and CDR2 SYDVKM come from the germline V gene. The CDR3 spans 11 residues. The chain's CDR3 is CAFGGTDTQYF. CDR3 sequence (DNA): TGTGCGTTCGGGGGCACAGATACGCAGTATTTT.

The chain couples TRBV21-1 to TRBJ2-5; TRBD2 reflects the table's D call only, with no check against the DNA. TRBV21-1 is reported as a pseudogene. There are 15 residues in the CDR3. CDR3 loop: CASSKGRERKTTQYF. CDR3 DNA sequence: TGTGCCAGCAGCAAAGGGCGGGAGAGAAAAACGACCCAGTACTTC.

V and J are TRBV23-1 and TRBJ2-7; possibly TRBD2 for D (6 bases). TRBV23-1 is an ORF; its function is uncertain. V was shortened by 2 bases and J by 5 bases, with 22 bases between the two germline ends. The CDR3 has 17 residues. DNA for the CDR3: TGCGCCAGCAGTCAAGTTATCCCCGGGGAGGAACATCACGAGCAGTACTTC. Protein sequence: CASSQVIPGEEHHEQYF.

This chain links TRBV28 with TRBJ2-1, with 9 nucleotides matching TRBD1. The CDR3 is made up of 16 amino acids. V lost 6 bases, J lost 3 bases, and 9 bases stayed unmatched. Germline CDR1 MDHEN, CDR2 SYDVKM. The CDR3: CASSLMTGGFYNEQFF. CDR3 sequence (DNA): TGTGCCAGCAGCTTGATGACAGGGGGGTTCTACAATGAGCAGTTCTTC.